These 24 T cell receptor beta chains were all obtained from the same sample, sequenced in a study of Ad26.COV2.S vaccination and SARS-CoV-2 variants. Treatment specified: around 19 received Ad26.COV2.S at low or high dose, single or two shots; roughly five received placebo; per-sample allocation not given. The study sampled participants on day 63 after the first vaccine or placebo injection. Sequencing used immunoSEQ multiplex PCR; TCRdb keeps in-frame clones, though not all of them. The repertoire consists of under 550,000 clones, with about 93% occurring once and the leading ten covering 9% to 15%. This sample comprised peripheral blood, obtained in a trial of Ad26.COV2.S vaccine versus placebo. The receptors here all came from a person between 18 and 60 years old who received the Ad26.COV2.S COVID-19 vaccine or a placebo.

The rearrangement links TRBV28 to TRBJ2-7, with D possibly matching TRBD2 (6 bases). Trimming shortened V by 7 bases and J by 6 bases, and 22 bases separated the two germline ends. Germline CDR1 and CDR2: MDHEN and SYDVKM. CDR3 size: 15 residues. The DNA of the CDR3 is TGTGCCAGCAAAGATGAGGAGGGCTGGAGTCTCGAGCAGTACTTC. Protein: CASKDEEGWSLEQYF.

V and J are TRBV7-6 and TRBJ2-5; TRBD2 might be the D (7 bases). V lost 8 bases and J 4 bases, leaving 23 bases between the germline ends. From germline, CDR1 is SGHVS and CDR2 FNYEAQ. There are 16 residues in the CDR3. CDR3 residues: CASSSRGRARGETQYF. Written as DNA, the CDR3 is TGTGCCAGCTCGAGTAGGGGGAGGGCCAGGGGAGAGACCCAGTACTTC.

This chain connects TRBV6-5 to TRBJ1-4, with TRBD1 identical over 7 bases. V lost 0 bases and J lost 7; bases outside the gene matches: 5. Germline lookup yields CDR1 MNHEY and CDR2 SVGAGI. The CDR3 has 15 residues. The CDR3 loop reads CASSYSITGVEKLFF. The CDR3 nucleotides are TGTGCCAGCAGTTACTCGATCACAGGGGTTGAAAAACTGTTTTTT.

CDR3 in DNA: TGTGCCAGTAGTATCGCTAGCGGGAGGGTTGGCACCGGGGAGCTGTTTTTT. It encodes CASSIASGRVGTGELFF. V usage is TRBV19 and J usage is TRBJ2-2, with 12 bases fitting TRBD2. There are 17 residues in the CDR3. V trimming: 3 bases; J trimming: 4 bases; junction bases outside the gene matches: 6. Germline V gives CDR1 LNHDA, CDR2 SQIVND (reference sequence).

The chain uses TRBV28 and TRBJ1-1, with D uncertain. This CDR3 has 14 residues. CDR1 MDHEN and CDR2 SYDVKM come from the germline V gene. V was pared by 2 bases and J by 0 bases, with 7 bases between. DNA of the CDR3: TGTGCCAGCAGTTTACCCCAAATGAACACTGAAGCTTTCTTT. Protein sequence: CASSLPQMNTEAFF.

V and J are TRBV11-2 and TRBJ2-1; D unclear. The CDR3 spans 15 residues. CDR1 SGHAT and CDR2 FQNNGV come from the germline V gene. Between the trimmed V and J ends, which lost 1 base and 0 bases, there was a span of 7 bases. In DNA, the CDR3 is TGTGCCAGCAGCTTAGGTCCGAACTCCTACAATGAGCAGTTCTTC. Its translation is CASSLGPNSYNEQFF.

This chain joins TRBV7-7 and TRBJ2-2; 10 bases agree with TRBD1. The CDR3 is made up of 14 amino acids. The germline gives CDR1 SSHAT, CDR2 FNYEAQ (reference sequence). V shed 5 bases and J 7 bases; nucleotides not matched to a gene: 4. The CDR3 nucleotides read TGTGCCAGCAGCCCGGGACAGGGGATCGGGGAGCTGTTTTTT. Translating gives CASSPGQGIGELFF.

J is TRBJ1-4 and V is TRBV5-8, with a weak D call TRBD1 (6 bases). This CDR3 has 16 residues. V gave up 0 bases and J gave up 8 bases, with 17 bases separating them. From germline, CDR1 is SGHTS and CDR2 YDEGEE. The CDR3 DNA is TGTGCCAGCAGCTTGGTCCGGGCTAGGGGGGCGGAAAAACTGTTTTTT. Residues: CASSLVRARGAEKLFF.

The chain's CDR3 is CASSTNMEYEAFF. The CDR3 DNA is TGTGCCAGCTCAACCAATATGGAGTATGAAGCTTTCTTT. This chain joins TRBV18 and TRBJ1-1; D not resolved. From germline, CDR1 is KGHSH and CDR2 LQKENI. Trimming left V 5 bases short and J 7 bases short, with 14 bases between. CDR3 length: 13 amino acids.

The V and J genes are TRBV18 and TRBJ1-3; D is ambiguous. This CDR3 is built from 15 residues. CDR1 and CDR2 (germline): KGHSH, LQKENI. Trimming pared 3 bases from V and 5 bases from J, leaving 14 bases between. The CDR3 protein is CASSPSREIRNTIYF. The DNA of the CDR3 is TGTGCCAGCTCACCTAGTCGGGAGATCAGAAACACCATATATTTT.

The gene calls are TRBV7-2 and TRBJ2-7; possibly TRBD1 for D (5 bases). With 1 base removed from V and 1 base from J, the gap between germline ends came to 8 bases. Germline-derived CDR1 and CDR2 are SGHTA and FQGNSA. The CDR3 consists of 14 residues. As DNA, the CDR3 is TGTGCCAGCAGCTTAGGGGGCGCGTCCTACGAGCAGTACTTC. This gives the protein CASSLGGASYEQYF.

This sequence joins TRBV5-6 and TRBJ2-5; 12 nucleotides align to TRBD1. V was clipped by 0 bases and J by 8 bases; unmatched bases: 2. This CDR3 is built from 14 residues. The germline CDR1 and CDR2 sequences are SGHDT and YYEEEE. CDR3 sequence (DNA): TGTGCCAGCAGCTTGGCCGGGACAGGGGGCACCCAGTACTTC. Its translation is CASSLAGTGGTQYF.

V is TRBV30 and J is TRBJ2-7; D is uncertain. In germline, CDR1 is GTSNPN, CDR2 SVGIG (reference sequence). The CDR3 consists of 13 residues. The V and J ends lost 4 bases and 2 bases respectively, with 12 bases between them. This CDR3 is CAWTRTAPYEQYF. CDR3 coding DNA: TGTGCCTGGACTCGGACCGCACCCTACGAGCAGTACTTC.

V is TRBV14 and J is TRBJ2-1, with D tentatively TRBD2 (6 bases). The ends were cut back, 2 bases at V and 2 bases at J, with 10 bases in the middle. The CDR3 length is 15 residues. The V gene's germline CDR1 is SGHDN and CDR2 FVKESK. The CDR3 protein is CASSQLRGTYNEQFF. CDR3 in DNA: TGTGCCAGCAGCCAATTACGCGGGACCTACAATGAGCAGTTCTTC.

The gene calls are TRBV7-6 and TRBJ2-7, with D possibly being TRBD1 or TRBD2 (5 bases each). Germline V CDR1 and CDR2: SGHVS, FNYEAQ. The V end lost 0 bases, the J end lost 0 bases, and 9 bases lay between the germline ends. The CDR3 is 15 residues long. This CDR3 reads CASSLAGESSYEQYF. CDR3 in DNA: TGTGCCAGCAGCTTAGCGGGGGAGAGCTCCTACGAGCAGTACTTC.

This chain joins TRBV3-1 (or the pseudogene TRBV3-2) and TRBJ1-1; D not resolved. V was cut by 0 bases and J by 7 bases, with 21 bases left in between. Germline values: CDR1 LGHDT, CDR2 YNNKEL (reference sequence). The CDR3 sequence is 17 residues long. The CDR3 DNA is TGTGCCAGCAGCCAAGAGACTCCTTGGAGGAGAGAGGTTGAAGCTTTCTTT. Encoded protein: CASSQETPWRREVEAFF.

This rearrangement joins TRBV29-1 to TRBJ1-5; the D is unclear. V gave up 6 bases and J gave up 3 bases, with 12 bases separating them. This CDR3 has 13 amino acids. CDR1 is SQVTM and CDR2 is ANQGSEA in the germline V gene. The CDR3 DNA follows: TGCAGCGTAGCTCTGGAACCCAATCAGCCCCAGCATTTT. Translation: CSVALEPNQPQHF.

The chain joins TRBV7-9 to TRBJ2-3; D perhaps matches TRBD1 (5 bases). Germline CDR1 and CDR2: SEHNR and FQNEAQ (reference sequence). This CDR3 contains 11 residues. V was pared by 5 bases and J by 6 bases, with 6 bases between. The CDR3 here is CASSRQDTQYF. The DNA for the CDR3 is TGTGCCAGCAGCCGACAGGATACGCAGTATTTT.

The chain recombines TRBV9 with TRBJ1-2; no clear D. The CDR3 loop spans 15 amino acids. CDR1 is SGDLS, CDR2 YYNGEE, per germline. Between the trimmed V and J ends, which lost 0 bases and 4 bases, there was a span of 13 bases. CDR3 protein: CASSVDFGGAYGYTF. The CDR3 region has the DNA TGTGCCAGCAGCGTAGATTTCGGCGGAGCCTATGGCTACACCTTC.

The genes are TRBV5-6 and TRBJ1-2; a weak D match, TRBD1 (5 bases). The CDR3 runs 15 residues. V gave up 7 bases and J gave up 6 bases, with 22 bases separating them. The V gene's germline CDR1 is SGHDT and CDR2 YYEEEE. The CDR3 nucleotides read TGTGCCAGCCGATTCCGGACGGTGGCAGGGAATGGCTACACCTTC. It translates to CASRFRTVAGNGYTF.

This chain joins TRBV2 and TRBJ2-5; D is uncertain. Germline V gene lookup returns CDR1 SNHLY and CDR2 FYNNEI. V dropped 7 bases and J dropped 4 bases, with 10 bases sitting between them. This CDR3 has 12 residues. CDR3 nucleotides: TGTGCCAGCACGCAGCACGGAGAGACCCAGTACTTC. It is translated as CASTQHGETQYF.

In DNA, the CDR3 is TGCGCCAGCAGCCAAGTTGGGCGGGGACCGAACACCGGGGAGCTGTTTTTT. Protein: CASSQVGRGPNTGELFF. This rearrangement joins TRBV4-1 to TRBJ2-2; D perhaps matches TRBD2 (6 bases). CDR1 is MGHRA and CDR2 is YSYEKL in the germline V gene. The CDR3 is 17 residues long. V lost 1 base to trimming and J lost 0 bases, with 12 bases between them.

The chain is built from TRBV28 and TRBJ1-6; maybe TRBD1 (5 bases). This CDR3 has 14 amino acids. The germline CDR1 and CDR2 sequences are MDHEN and SYDVKM. With 7 bases removed from V and 7 bases from J, the gap between germline ends came to 14 bases. The CDR3 DNA reads TGTGCCAGCACTTGGACACGGCAGAATTCACCCCTCCACTTT. Amino acid sequence: CASTWTRQNSPLHF.

The V and J genes are TRBV19 and TRBJ2-1; 13 nucleotides agree with TRBD2. V lost 6 bases and J lost 6; bases outside the gene matches: 5. This CDR3 is built from 15 residues. Germline V lookup: CDR1 LNHDA, CDR2 SQIVND (reference sequence). This chain's CDR3 is CASRPGTSGINEQFF. CDR3 nucleotide sequence: TGTGCCAGTAGGCCCGGGACTAGCGGGATCAATGAGCAGTTCTTC.